A selection of T cell receptor beta chains follows, all from one sample in a study of control samples from healthy donors and cancer patients. Clones were read by immunoSEQ multiplex PCR, and TCRdb kept only the in-frame ones, dropping some. Of around 140,000 clones listed, around nine tenths are singletons. Sequencing used blood. All receptors come from a man aged 18 to 29 in good health. Each CDR3 is given without its conserved first and last residue.

j_call v_call cdr3_length cdr3_aa
TRBJ1-2 TRBV10-2 13 ASSDILQGSDGYT
TRBJ2-2 TRBV6-4 13 ASGNGVGNTGELF
TRBJ1-2 TRBV9 14 ASSKGQGGTYYGYT
TRBJ2-1 TRBV5-1 11 ASRPDRVGGQF
TRBJ2-1 TRBV9 13 ASSATSGSYNEQF
TRBJ1-1 TRBV30 8 AWKGTEAF
TRBJ2-2 TRBV4-2 15 ASSQDKAGWNTGELF
TRBJ1-6 TRBV5-1 10 ASTEQGSPLH
TRBJ1-2 TRBV27 13 ASREFTGGSYGYT
TRBJ1-1 TRBV5-1 11 ASSSGWNTEAF
TRBJ1-1 TRBV5-5 12 ASRPRQGVTEAF
TRBJ2-1 TRBV6-6 10 ASSYGVNEQF
TRBJ2-5 TRBV5-1 10 ASSLDQETQY
TRBJ1-1 TRBV6-6 11 ASTLHQNTEAF
TRBJ1-1 TRBV9 13 ASSVAPRGYTEAF
TRBJ2-1 TRBV10-3 10 GTSGDYNEQF
TRBJ1-2 TRBV11-2 14 ASSTVKGSGTYGYT
TRBJ1-1 TRBV29-1 12 SVDRRDSNTEAF
TRBJ1-2 TRBV11-2 11 ASSSLGYRGYT
TRBJ2-2 TRBV19 16 ASSIDTRTGGRTGELF
TRBJ1-2 TRBV5-1 12 ASSPEGDRAGYT